Following are 24 T cell receptor beta chains from one sample sequenced in a study of cytomegalovirus exposure and HLA in healthy donors. A multiplex PCR was run with 60 Vbeta primers and 13 Jbeta primers. Here immunoSEQ multiplex PCR was the method, and the copy in TCRdb shows in-frame clones only, minus some. Of about 210,000 clones in the sample, around 83% were seen once. The sample comprised PBMCs. The receptors were gathered from a man aged 35 to 55 in good health and CMV-seropositive.

This rearrangement joins TRBV7-2 to TRBJ2-3, with D uncertain. CDR3 length: 12 residues. V lost 5 bases to trimming and J lost 5 bases, with 8 bases between them. CDR1 is SGHTA, CDR2 FQGNSA, per germline. The CDR3 nucleotides read TGTGCCAGCAGCAGCTTTGGAGATACGCAGTATTTT. Its translation: CASSSFGDTQYF.

V is TRBV2 and J is TRBJ2-3; no definite D call. Germline V gene data show CDR1 as SNHLY and CDR2 as FYNNEI. This CDR3 has 12 residues. V lost 4 bases, J lost 5 bases, and 7 bases lay in between. In DNA, the CDR3 is TGTGCCAGCAGTGGAGAAAAAGATACGCAGTATTTT. Amino acid sequence: CASSGEKDTQYF.

V usage is TRBV5-1 and J usage is TRBJ2-7, with 8 bases identical to TRBD2. With V trimmed by 2 bases and J by 5 bases, 6 bases remained unmatched. Germline-derived CDR1 and CDR2 are SGHRS and YFSETQ. CDR3 length: 14 residues. In DNA form, the CDR3 reads TGCGCCAGCAGCTTACTAGCGGAAGGAGACGAGCAGTACTTC. Residues: CASSLLAEGDEQYF.

The chain recombines TRBV4-1 with TRBJ2-6, with 7 bases fitting TRBD1. Per germline, CDR1 MGHRA and CDR2 YSYEKL. The CDR3 loop spans 19 amino acids. Trimming at V came to 1 base and at J to 2 bases, leaving 11 bases not matched to a gene. The chain's CDR3 is CASSQGPGQPNPGANVLTF. The CDR3 DNA is TGCGCCAGCAGCCAAGGCCCGGGACAGCCTAACCCTGGGGCCAACGTCCTGACTTTC.

The chain joins TRBV7-6 to TRBJ2-3, with D maybe TRBD2 (5 bases). The CDR3 totals 13 residues. Germline loops: CDR1 SGHVS, CDR2 FNYEAQ. The DNA of the CDR3 is TGTGCGTCACTCGCGGCGGGTACAGATACGCAGTATTTT. It specifies CASLAAGTDTQYF.

The V and J genes are TRBV28 and TRBJ2-5; 9 nucleotides match TRBD2. V dropped 6 bases and J dropped 6; count of bases not matched to a gene: 8. This CDR3 is 14 amino acids long. CDR1 and CDR2 (germline): MDHEN, SYDVKM. The CDR3: CASRGSGSRQTQYF. CDR3 bases: TGTGCCAGCAGGGGTAGCGGGAGCAGACAGACCCAGTACTTC.

The rearrangement joins TRBV2 to TRBJ2-5; no reliable D call. Germline CDR1 SNHLY, CDR2 FYNNEI. The CDR3 has 14 residues. V was cut by 2 bases and J by 3 bases, with 10 bases left in between. CDR3 in amino acids: CASSELAYEETQYF. Written as DNA, the CDR3 is TGTGCCAGCAGTGAACTCGCGTACGAAGAGACCCAGTACTTC.

The gene calls are TRBV5-8 and TRBJ1-5; perhaps TRBD1 as D (6 bases). The CDR3 has 14 residues. The germline V and J ends were trimmed by 1 base and 7 bases, with 12 bases remaining between them. In germline, CDR1 is SGHTS, CDR2 YDEGEE. The CDR3 nucleotides are TGTGCCAGCAGCTTGATACAGGGCCAACAGCCCCAGCATTTT. Translating gives CASSLIQGQQPQHF.

The chain uses TRBV7-8 and TRBJ2-7; 13 bases match TRBD2. The germline gives CDR1 SGHVS, CDR2 FQNEAQ. The CDR3 has 16 residues. Trimming cost V 4 bases and J 6 bases; bases outside gene matches: 9. CDR3 sequence reads: CASSSPLAGGLSEQYF. In nucleotides, the CDR3 is TGTGCCAGCAGCTCCCCACTAGCGGGAGGGCTAAGCGAGCAGTACTTC.

The CDR3 loop reads CASSSGGSGGNTIYF. Here the CDR3 DNA reads TGTGCCAGCAGTTCAGGGGGCTCGGGTGGAAACACCATATATTTT. This chain connects TRBV28 to TRBJ1-3; TRBD1 aligns across 8 bases. V dropped 4 bases and J dropped 3; count of bases not matched to a gene: 5. Germline CDR1 MDHEN, CDR2 SYDVKM. The CDR3 runs 15 residues.

The chain recombines TRBV6-5 with TRBJ1-2; 8 bases agree with TRBD1. With 5 bases clipped from V and 8 bases from J, the junction kept 7 bases outside the gene matches. The CDR3 is 13 residues long. Germline V CDR1 and CDR2: MNHEY, SVGAGI. The CDR3 is CASSPRTGRGYTF. The CDR3 nucleotides are TGTGCCAGCAGTCCAAGGACAGGGCGCGGCTACACCTTC.

As to this clone: At one end, the junction sequence differs from germline, possibly due to a read error. V usage is TRBV7-8 and J usage is TRBJ1-2; tentatively, D is TRBD1 (5 bases). Per germline, CDR1 SGHVS and CDR2 FQNEAQ. The CDR3 runs to 14 residues. The CDR3 is CASSWQGTNYGYAF. The CDR3 bases are TGTGCCAGCAGCTGGCAGGGAACTAACTATGGCTACGCCTTC.

The V gene is TRBV6-1, the J gene TRBJ2-5; D not certain. Trimming removed 6 bases at V and 5 bases at J, with 16 bases between. Germline V gene sequence: CDR1 MNHNS, CDR2 SASEGT. The CDR3 has 14 amino acids. This chain's CDR3 is CASSGEASPETQYF. CDR3 DNA sequence: TGTGCCAGCAGCGGAGAGGCCTCTCCGGAGACCCAGTACTTC.

This chain uses TRBV15 with TRBJ1-1; possible D gene TRBD1, 6 bases. The CDR3 length is 14 residues. Trimming removed 0 bases at V and 5 bases at J, with 10 bases between. Germline CDR1 LNHNV, CDR2 YYDKDF (reference sequence). Here the CDR3 reads CATSREGGDTEAFF. CDR3 nucleotide sequence: TGTGCCACCAGCAGAGAAGGGGGTGATACTGAAGCTTTCTTT.

The chain is built from TRBV6-1 and TRBJ2-5; tentatively, D is TRBD1 (6 bases). Germline assignment: CDR1 MNHNS and CDR2 SASEGT. This CDR3 has 11 amino acids. V lost 3 bases and J lost 7, with 6 bases in between. The CDR3: CASSDRGTQYF. For the CDR3, the DNA is TGTGCCAGCAGTGACAGGGGGACCCAGTACTTC.

The V gene is TRBV6-5, the J gene TRBJ2-1; 8 bases line up with TRBD1. Germline V gives CDR1 MNHEY, CDR2 SVGAGI. The CDR3 totals 14 residues. The V gene end was trimmed by 5 bases and the J gene end by 2 bases; junction bases not matched to a gene: 2. The CDR3 DNA follows: TGTGCCAGCAGTGAACAGGGGGCCTACAATGAGCAGTTCTTC. Encoded protein: CASSEQGAYNEQFF.

The chain carries TRBV6-5 and TRBJ2-7; TRBD2 is a possible D gene (6 bases). Between the trimmed V and J ends, which lost 8 bases and 3 bases, there was a span of 8 bases. Germline CDR1 and CDR2: MNHEY and SVGAGI. The CDR3 length is 11 residues. The CDR3 DNA reads TGTGCCAGCGCGGACTACTACGAGCAGTACTTC. Its translation is CASADYYEQYF.

The rearrangement links TRBV27 to TRBJ2-1; 12 nucleotides align to TRBD2. This CDR3 has 16 residues. V was pared by 2 bases and J by 7 bases, with 6 bases of the junction left unmatched. The germline gives CDR1 MNHEY, CDR2 SMNVEV (reference sequence). CDR3 in DNA: TGTGCCAGCAGTTTACTCCTAGCGGGAGGGCCGAATGAGCAGTTCTTC. Translated: CASSLLLAGGPNEQFF.

The chain joins TRBV5-1 to TRBJ1-5, with D possibly matching TRBD1 (5 bases). The germline V gene has CDR1 SGHRS and CDR2 YFSETQ. The V and J ends lost 4 bases and 7 bases respectively, with 15 bases between them. This CDR3 contains 14 residues. The CDR3 sequence is CASSPWGGRQPQHF. For the CDR3, the DNA is TGCGCCAGCAGCCCCTGGGGGGGGAGACAGCCCCAGCATTTT.

The chain has TRBV27 and TRBJ1-2; no definite D call. The CDR3 runs 14 residues. Between the trimmed V and J ends, which lost 4 bases and 5 bases, there was a span of 14 bases. CDR1 is MNHEY, CDR2 SMNVEV, per germline (reference sequence). CDR3 sequence: CASSSLDEGYGYTF. The CDR3 region has the DNA TGTGCCAGCAGTTCCTTGGACGAGGGTTATGGCTACACCTTC.

The CDR3 nucleotides are TGTGCCAGCAGCTTGATCCGGAGTAGAGTCAACATTCAGTACTTC. Translation gives CASSLIRSRVNIQYF. The rearrangement joins TRBV7-2 to TRBJ2-4; D gene unclear. The V end lost 3 bases, the J end lost 7 bases, and 16 bases lay between the germline ends. The CDR3 has 15 amino acids. CDR1 is SGHTA, CDR2 FQGNSA, per germline.

J is TRBJ1-2 and V is TRBV2; D gene unclear. Germline V gene lookup returns CDR1 SNHLY and CDR2 FYNNEI. The ends were cut back, 6 bases at V and 4 bases at J, with 12 bases in the middle. CDR3 length equals 13 residues. The CDR3 sequence: CASSPRVLYGYTF. The CDR3 DNA sequence: TGTGCCAGCAGCCCGCGGGTCCTCTATGGCTACACCTTC.

The chain carries TRBV6-6 and TRBJ1-1; TRBD1 matches 10 bases. Germline values: CDR1 MNHNY, CDR2 SVGAGI (reference sequence). V lost 6 bases to trimming and J lost 10 bases; unmatched junction nucleotides: 11. The length of the CDR3 is 14 residues. The CDR3 region is CASSQTGGGGGAFF. The CDR3 nucleotides read TGTGCCAGCAGCCAGACAGGGGGCGGGGGGGGAGCTTTCTTT.

The chain combines TRBV4-3 with TRBJ2-1; maybe TRBD1 (6 bases). CDR3 size: 12 residues. Trimming removed 4 bases at V and 10 bases at J, with 11 bases between. Germline CDR1 LGHNA, CDR2 YSLEER. The CDR3 loop reads CASSLGGGEQFF. The CDR3 DNA sequence: TGCGCCAGCAGCCTAGGGGGTGGGGAGCAGTTCTTC.